This TCR beta chain is from a study of Graves' ophthalmopathy and Graves' hyperthyroidism. Amplification of TCR beta CDR3 regions used RNA transcripts. HTBI primers were used in a first-round RT-PCR, which preceded a second-round multiplex PCR. Each CDR3 protein gets one entry after TCRdb re-called the multiplex PCR reads with MiXCR. The sample lists 200,000 to 250,000 distinct CDR3 sequences, 25% to 35% occurring once. This clonotype has a count of ten or more. The sequenced material came from peripheral blood. This sequence was found in a middle-aged man with Graves' ophthalmopathy.

The CDR3 is CASSDAWTGELFF. In nucleotides, the CDR3 is TGTGCCAGCAGTGACGCCTGGACCGGGGAGCTGTTTTTT. The rearrangement joins TRBV2 to TRBJ2-2; D remains ambiguous. CDR1 is SNHLY and CDR2 is FYNNEI in the germline V gene. V lost 3 bases and J 5 bases, leaving 7 bases between the germline ends. This CDR3 comprises 13 residues.